The text below deals with one TCR beta chain. Its cognate antigen is unknown. This entry comes from a study of STAT5B mutations in CD4+ large granular lymphocyte leukemia. Overall study findings and caveats: Compared with healthy controls (2/35), patient top clones favored TRBV06 (8/27). The CD4+ versus CD8+ T-LGLL clonality difference may reflect limited sample size. Patient CD4-sorted repertoires stayed more clonal than healthy ones after leukemic-clone removal.

Using immunoSEQ multiplex PCR, the repertoire was profiled, and TCRdb retains in-frame clones only, with some absent. The sample yields 30,000 or so clones, under 85% seen once. Control samples were healthy donors' buffy coats. This CDR3 contains 11 residues. V lost 2 bases, J lost 8 bases, and 5 bases lay in between. Germline assignment: CDR1 SGHDT and CDR2 YYEEEE. The receptor was isolated from a human donor in good health. The chain joins TRBV5-6 to TRBJ2-1; D is uncertain. Sequences were obtained from CD4+ T cells from blood buffy coats. Here the CDR3 DNA reads TGTGCCAGCAGCTTTACACATGAGCAGTTCTTC. Translating it yields CASSFTHEQFF.